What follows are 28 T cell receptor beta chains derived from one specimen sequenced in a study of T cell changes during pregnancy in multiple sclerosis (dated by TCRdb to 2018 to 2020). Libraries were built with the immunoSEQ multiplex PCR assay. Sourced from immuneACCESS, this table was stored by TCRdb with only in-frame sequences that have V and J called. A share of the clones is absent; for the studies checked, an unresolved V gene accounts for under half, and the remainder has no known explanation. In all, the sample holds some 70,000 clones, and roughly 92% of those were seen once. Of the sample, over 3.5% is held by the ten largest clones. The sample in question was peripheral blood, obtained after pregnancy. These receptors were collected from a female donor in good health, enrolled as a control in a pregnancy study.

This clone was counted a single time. CDR3 in amino acids: CASRALDSTGELFF. The CDR3 DNA sequence: TGTGCCAGCAGAGCGCTGGACTCAACCGGGGAGCTGTTTTTT. The chain joins TRBV7-8 to TRBJ2-2; D is perhaps TRBD2 (5 bases). Trimming removed 6 bases at V and 5 bases at J, with 13 bases between. The CDR3 has 14 amino acids. The germline gives CDR1 SGHVS, CDR2 FQNEAQ.

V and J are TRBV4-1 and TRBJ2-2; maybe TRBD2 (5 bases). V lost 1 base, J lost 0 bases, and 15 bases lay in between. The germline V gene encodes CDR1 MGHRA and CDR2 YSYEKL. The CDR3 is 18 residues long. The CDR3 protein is CASSQVAAVSTNTGELFF. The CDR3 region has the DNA TGCGCCAGCAGCCAAGTTGCAGCGGTCTCCACGAACACCGGGGAGCTGTTTTTT.

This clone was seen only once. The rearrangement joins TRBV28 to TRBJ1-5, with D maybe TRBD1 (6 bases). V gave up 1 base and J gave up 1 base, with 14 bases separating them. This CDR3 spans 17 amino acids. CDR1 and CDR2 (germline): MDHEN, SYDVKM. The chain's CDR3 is CASSLSIIQGSNQPQHF. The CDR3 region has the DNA TGTGCCAGCAGTTTATCAATAATCCAGGGGAGCAATCAGCCCCAGCATTTT. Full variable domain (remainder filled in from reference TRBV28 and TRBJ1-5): DVKVTQSSRYLVKRTGEKVFLECVQDMDHENMFWYRQDPGLGLRLIYFSYDVKMKEKGDIPEGYSVSREKKERFSLILESASTNQTSMYLCASSLSIIQGSNQPQHFGDGTRLSIL.

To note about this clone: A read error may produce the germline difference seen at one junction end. Written as DNA, the CDR3 is TGTGCCAGCACCTTAGGGAGCCTCGGGCAGGGGGTCTACGAGCAGTACTTC. The encoded protein is CASTLGSLGQGVYEQYF. This chain links TRBV7-2 with TRBJ2-7, with 7 bases matching TRBD1. CDR3 length equals 17 residues. Looked up from germline, CDR1 is SGHTA and CDR2 is FQGNSA.

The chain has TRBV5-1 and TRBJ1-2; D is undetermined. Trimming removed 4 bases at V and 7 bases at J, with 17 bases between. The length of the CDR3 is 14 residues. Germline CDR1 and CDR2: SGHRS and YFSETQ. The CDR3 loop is CASSLEAGVSGYTF. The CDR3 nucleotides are TGCGCCAGCAGCCTGGAGGCGGGAGTAAGTGGCTACACCTTC. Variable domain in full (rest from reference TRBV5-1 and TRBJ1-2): KAGVTQTPRYLIKTRGQQVTLSCSPISGHRSVSWYQQTPGQGLQFLFEYFSETQRNKGNFPGRFSGRQFSNSRSEMNVSTLELGDSALYLCASSLEAGVSGYTFGSGTRLTVV.

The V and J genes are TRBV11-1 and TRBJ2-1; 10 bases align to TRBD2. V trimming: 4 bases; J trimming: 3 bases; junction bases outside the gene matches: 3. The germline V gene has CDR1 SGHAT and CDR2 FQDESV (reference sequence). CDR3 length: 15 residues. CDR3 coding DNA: TGTGCCAGCAGCTCTAGCGGGAGTGGCTACAATGAGCAGTTCTTC. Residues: CASSSSGSGYNEQFF.

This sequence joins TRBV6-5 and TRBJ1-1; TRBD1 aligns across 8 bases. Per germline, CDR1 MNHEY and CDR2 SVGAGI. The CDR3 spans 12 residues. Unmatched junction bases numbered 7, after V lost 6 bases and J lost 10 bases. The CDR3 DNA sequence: TGTGCCAGCAGAGACAGGGGAGTCCCAGCTTTCTTT. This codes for CASRDRGVPAFF.

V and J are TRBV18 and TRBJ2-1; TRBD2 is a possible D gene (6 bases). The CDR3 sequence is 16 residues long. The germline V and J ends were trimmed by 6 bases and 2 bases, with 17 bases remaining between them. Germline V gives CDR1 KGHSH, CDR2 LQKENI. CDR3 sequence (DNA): TGTGCCAGCTCCCTCCGGGAGCCCCTTGCCTACAATGAGCAGTTCTTC. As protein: CASSLREPLAYNEQFF.

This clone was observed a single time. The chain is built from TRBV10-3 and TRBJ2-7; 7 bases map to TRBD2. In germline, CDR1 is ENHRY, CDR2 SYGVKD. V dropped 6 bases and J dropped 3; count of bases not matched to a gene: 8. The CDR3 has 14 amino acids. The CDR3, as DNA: TGTGCCATCAGCTCGAGCGGGATCGGCTACGAGCAGTACTTC. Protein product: CAISSSGIGYEQYF.

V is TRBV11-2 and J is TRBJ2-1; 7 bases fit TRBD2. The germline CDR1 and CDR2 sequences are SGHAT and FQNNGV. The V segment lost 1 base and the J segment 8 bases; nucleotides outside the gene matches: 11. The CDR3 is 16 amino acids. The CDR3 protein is CASSLGPATSYDEQFF. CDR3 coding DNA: TGTGCCAGCAGCTTAGGGCCGGCGACTAGCTATGATGAGCAGTTCTTC.

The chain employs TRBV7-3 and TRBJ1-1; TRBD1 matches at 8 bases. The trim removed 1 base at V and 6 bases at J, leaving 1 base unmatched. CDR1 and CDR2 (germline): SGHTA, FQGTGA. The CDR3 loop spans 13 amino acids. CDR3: CASSLKQGAEAFF. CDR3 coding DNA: TGTGCCAGCAGCTTAAAACAGGGGGCTGAAGCTTTCTTT.

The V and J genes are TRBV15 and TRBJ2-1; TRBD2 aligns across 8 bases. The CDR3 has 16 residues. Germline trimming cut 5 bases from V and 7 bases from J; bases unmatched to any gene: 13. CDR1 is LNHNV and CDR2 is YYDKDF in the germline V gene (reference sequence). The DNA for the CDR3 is TGTGCCACCAGCGGGTCTCAAGCGGGGGCCGGGAATGAGCAGTTCTTC. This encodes CATSGSQAGAGNEQFF.

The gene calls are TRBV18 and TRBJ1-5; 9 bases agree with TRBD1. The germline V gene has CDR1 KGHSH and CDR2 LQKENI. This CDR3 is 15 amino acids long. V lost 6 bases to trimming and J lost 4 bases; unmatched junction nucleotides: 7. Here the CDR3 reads CASSLTGGGNQPQHF. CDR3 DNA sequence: TGTGCCAGCTCCCTTACAGGGGGCGGGAATCAGCCCCAGCATTTT.

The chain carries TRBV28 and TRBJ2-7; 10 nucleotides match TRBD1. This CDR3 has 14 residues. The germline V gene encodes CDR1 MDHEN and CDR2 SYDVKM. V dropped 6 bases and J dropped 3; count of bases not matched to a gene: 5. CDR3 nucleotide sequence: TGTGCCAGCAGCCCTGGGACAGGGGACTACGAGCAGTACTTC. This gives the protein CASSPGTGDYEQYF.

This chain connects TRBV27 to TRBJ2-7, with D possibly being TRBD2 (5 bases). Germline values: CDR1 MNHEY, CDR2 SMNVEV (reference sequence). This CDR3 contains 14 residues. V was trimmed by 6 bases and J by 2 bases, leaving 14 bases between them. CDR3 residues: CASSFGVGAYEQYF. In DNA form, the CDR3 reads TGTGCCAGCAGCTTCGGGGTTGGAGCCTACGAGCAGTACTTC.

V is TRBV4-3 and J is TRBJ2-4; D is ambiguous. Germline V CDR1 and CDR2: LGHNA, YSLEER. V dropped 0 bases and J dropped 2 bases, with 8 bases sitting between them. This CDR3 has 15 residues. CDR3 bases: TGCGCCAGCAGCCAAGAGGTGGAGACCAAAAACATTCAGTACTTC. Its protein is CASSQEVETKNIQYF.

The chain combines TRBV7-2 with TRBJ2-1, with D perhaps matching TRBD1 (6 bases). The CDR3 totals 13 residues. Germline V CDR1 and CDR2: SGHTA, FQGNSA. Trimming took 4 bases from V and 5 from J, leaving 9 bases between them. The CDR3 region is CASSSRTDNEQFF. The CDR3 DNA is TGTGCCAGCAGCTCCCGGACAGACAATGAGCAGTTCTTC.

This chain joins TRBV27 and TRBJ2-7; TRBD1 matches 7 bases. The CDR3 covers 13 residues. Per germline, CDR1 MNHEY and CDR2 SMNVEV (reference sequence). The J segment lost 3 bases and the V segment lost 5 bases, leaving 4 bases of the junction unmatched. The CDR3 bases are TGTGCCAGCAGTCCGGGACAGTACTACGAGCAGTACTTC. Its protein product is CASSPGQYYEQYF.

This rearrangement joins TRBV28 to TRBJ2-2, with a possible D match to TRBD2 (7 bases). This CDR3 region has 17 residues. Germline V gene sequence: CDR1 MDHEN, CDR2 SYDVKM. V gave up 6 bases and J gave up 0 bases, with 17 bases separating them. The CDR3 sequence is CASSSPAGATNTGELFF. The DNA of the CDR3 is TGTGCCAGCAGCTCCCCGGCGGGGGCCACGAACACCGGGGAGCTGTTTTTT.

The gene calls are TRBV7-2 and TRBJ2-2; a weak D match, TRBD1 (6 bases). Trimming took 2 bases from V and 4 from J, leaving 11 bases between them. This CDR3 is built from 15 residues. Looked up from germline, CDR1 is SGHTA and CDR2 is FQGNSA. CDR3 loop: CASSLLGAPTGELFF. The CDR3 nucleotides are TGTGCCAGCAGCTTACTGGGGGCGCCCACCGGGGAGCTGTTTTTT.

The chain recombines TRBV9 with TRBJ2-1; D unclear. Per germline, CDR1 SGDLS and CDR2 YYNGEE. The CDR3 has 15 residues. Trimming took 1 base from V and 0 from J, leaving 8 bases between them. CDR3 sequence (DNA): TGTGCCAGCAGCGTAATGTGGAGCTCCTACAATGAGCAGTTCTTC. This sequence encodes CASSVMWSSYNEQFF.

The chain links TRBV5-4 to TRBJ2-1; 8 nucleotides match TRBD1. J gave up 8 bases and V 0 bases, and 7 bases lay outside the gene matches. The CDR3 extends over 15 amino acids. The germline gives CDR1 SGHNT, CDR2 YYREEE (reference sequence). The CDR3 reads CASSLGGQGWDEQFF. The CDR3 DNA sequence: TGTGCCAGCAGCTTGGGTGGACAGGGATGGGATGAGCAGTTCTTC.

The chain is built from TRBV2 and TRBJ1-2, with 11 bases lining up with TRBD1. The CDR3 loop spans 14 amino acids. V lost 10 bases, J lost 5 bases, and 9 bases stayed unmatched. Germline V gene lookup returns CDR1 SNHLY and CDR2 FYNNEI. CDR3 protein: CAIWLDRGQYGYTF. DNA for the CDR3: TGTGCCATTTGGTTGGACAGGGGGCAATATGGCTACACCTTC.

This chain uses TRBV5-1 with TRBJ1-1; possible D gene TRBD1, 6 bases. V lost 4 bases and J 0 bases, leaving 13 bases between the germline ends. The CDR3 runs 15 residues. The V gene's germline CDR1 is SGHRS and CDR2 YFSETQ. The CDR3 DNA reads TGCGCCAGCAGCCCTCAGGGGACCTTGAACACTGAAGCTTTCTTT. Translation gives CASSPQGTLNTEAFF.

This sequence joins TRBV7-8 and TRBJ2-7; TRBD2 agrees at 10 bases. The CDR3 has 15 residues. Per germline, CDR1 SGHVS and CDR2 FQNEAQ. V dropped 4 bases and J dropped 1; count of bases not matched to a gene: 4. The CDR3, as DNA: TGTGCCAGCAGCTCTCGGACTAGCGGTTCCTACGAGCAGTACTTC. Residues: CASSSRTSGSYEQYF.

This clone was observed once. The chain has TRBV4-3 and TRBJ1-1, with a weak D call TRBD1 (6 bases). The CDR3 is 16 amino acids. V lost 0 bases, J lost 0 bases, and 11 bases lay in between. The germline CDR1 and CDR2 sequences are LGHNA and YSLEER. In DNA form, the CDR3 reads TGCGCCAGCAGCCAAGAGGGGGGGGCAATGAACACTGAAGCTTTCTTT. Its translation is CASSQEGGAMNTEAFF.

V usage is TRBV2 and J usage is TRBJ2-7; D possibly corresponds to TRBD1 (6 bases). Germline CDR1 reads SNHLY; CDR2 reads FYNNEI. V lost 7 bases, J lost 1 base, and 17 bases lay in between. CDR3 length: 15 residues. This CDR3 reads CASKTTGYGSYEQYF. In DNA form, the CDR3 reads TGTGCCAGCAAAACTACAGGGTATGGGTCCTACGAGCAGTACTTC.

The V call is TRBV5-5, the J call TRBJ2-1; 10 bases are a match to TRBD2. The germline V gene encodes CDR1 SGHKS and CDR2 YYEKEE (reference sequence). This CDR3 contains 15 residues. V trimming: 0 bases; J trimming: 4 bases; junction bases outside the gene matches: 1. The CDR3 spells CASSLALAGYNEQFF. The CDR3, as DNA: TGTGCCAGCAGCTTGGCACTAGCGGGGTACAATGAGCAGTTCTTC.